This T cell receptor beta chain was sequenced in a study of OX40 agonist ivuxolimab in advanced cancers. Across the study: Ivuxolimab, an agonistic anti-OX40 (CD134) antibody, was given to patients. Each patient was given ivuxolimab into a vein every 2 weeks, at 0.01 to 10 mg/kg.

Profiled with immunoSEQ multiplex PCR; TCRdb holds only in-frame clones, not every one. This sample has 50,000 to 75,000 clones, with about four fifths found just once. The CDR3 contains 15 residues. J lost 5 bases, V lost 4 bases, and 7 bases had no gene match. CDR1 and CDR2 (germline): LGHNA, YSLEER. The receptor comes from an adult with an advanced solid tumor such as melanoma, head and neck, liver or kidney cancer. The source was CD4+ or CD8+ T cells sorted from blood, collected in a trial of the OX40 agonist ivuxolimab. V is TRBV4-3 and J is TRBJ2-7; TRBD2 matches at 11 bases. In nucleotides, the CDR3 is TGCGCCAGCAGCCTTATAGCGGGAGGGCCTAACGAGCAGTACTTC. It codes for CASSLIAGGPNEQYF.